A single sample is the source of the 8 T cell receptor beta chains below, sequenced in a study of blood T cell repertoires in COVID-19. This table comes from immunoSEQ multiplex PCR, and its TCRdb copy is limited to in-frame clones, with some not included. Here the sample spans over 200,000 clones, 65% to 85% being singletons. The source material was peripheral blood. The receptors shown here come from a middle-aged man with active or convalescent COVID-19.

The chain combines TRBV11-2 with TRBJ1-2; D remains unclear. V dropped 3 bases and J dropped 10 bases, with 21 bases sitting between them. This CDR3 contains 15 residues. Germline values: CDR1 SGHAT, CDR2 FQNNGV. CDR3 bases: TGTGCCAGCAGCTTGAACGGAGCTACGGGTGGAGTCTACACCTTC. It codes for CASSLNGATGGVYTF.

This clone was picked up one time. The V and J genes are TRBV6-5 and TRBJ2-7, with 11 bases aligning to TRBD2. V was pared by 5 bases and J by 2 bases, with 5 bases of the junction left unmatched. The CDR3 spans 15 residues. CDR1 and CDR2 from the germline V gene are MNHEY and SVGAGI. The CDR3 DNA reads as TGTGCCAGCAGTCCTCTAGCGGGAGGTACCTACGAGCAGTACTTC. It codes for CASSPLAGGTYEQYF.

V gene TRBV29-1 combines with J gene TRBJ2-1; 13 bases line up with TRBD2. Germline CDR1 and CDR2: SQVTM and ANQGSEA. This CDR3 spans 18 amino acids. The ends lost 2 bases at V and 7 bases at J; junction bases unmatched: 14. The CDR3: CSVESRPGLAGIGNEQFF. The CDR3 coding sequence is TGCAGCGTTGAATCAAGGCCGGGACTAGCGGGAATAGGAAATGAGCAGTTCTTC.

In DNA form, the CDR3 reads TGTGCCAGCAGCGTAGAGGCGGGACAGGGTCGCTACGAGCAGTACTTC. It translates to CASSVEAGQGRYEQYF. The chain joins TRBV9 to TRBJ2-7, with 9 nucleotides matching TRBD1. In germline, CDR1 is SGDLS, CDR2 YYNGEE. V dropped 0 bases and J dropped 3; count of bases not matched to a gene: 7. CDR3 size: 16 residues.

V is TRBV7-9 and J is TRBJ1-4, with TRBD1 matching 9 bases. The CDR3 has 12 amino acids. Germline CDR1 is SEHNR and CDR2 is FQNEAQ (reference sequence). CDR3 nucleotides: TGTGCGGTGGACAGGGGATATGAAAAACTGTTTTTT. It codes for CAVDRGYEKLFF. The whole variable domain, filled in from reference TRBV7-9 and TRBJ1-4, reads DTGVSQNPRHKITKRGQNVTFRCDPISEHNRLYWYRQTLGQGPEFLTYFQNEAQLEKSRLLSDRFSAERPKGSFSTLEIQRTEQGDSAMYLCAVDRGYEKLFFGSGTQLSVL.

Only a few counts were recorded for this clone. The chain is built from TRBV12-3 or TRBV12-4 and TRBJ1-2; D perhaps matches TRBD1 (6 bases). There are 13 residues in the CDR3. V gave up 7 bases and J gave up 7 bases, with 16 bases separating them. Here the CDR3 reads CASTLNRVFGYTF. The CDR3 nucleotides are TGTGCCAGCACCCTAAACAGGGTCTTTGGCTACACCTTC.

The chain employs TRBV7-2 and TRBJ2-7; 9 bases align to TRBD2. Germline V gives CDR1 SGHTA, CDR2 FQGNSA. This CDR3 spans 18 amino acids. V dropped 5 bases and J dropped 5; count of bases not matched to a gene: 19. CDR3 sequence (DNA): TGTGCCAGCAGCGACAGAGTAGGCCGCGCTAGCGGGATGCACGAGCAGTACTTC. Its protein is CASSDRVGRASGMHEQYF.

This chain links TRBV19 with TRBJ2-7, with 8 bases lining up with TRBD1. The CDR3 spans 14 residues. V lost 4 bases to trimming and J lost 2 bases; unmatched junction nucleotides: 4. CDR1 LNHDA and CDR2 SQIVND come from the germline V gene (reference sequence). This chain's CDR3 is CASSTTGGTYEQYF. CDR3 in DNA: TGTGCCAGTAGTACCACAGGGGGGACCTACGAGCAGTACTTC.